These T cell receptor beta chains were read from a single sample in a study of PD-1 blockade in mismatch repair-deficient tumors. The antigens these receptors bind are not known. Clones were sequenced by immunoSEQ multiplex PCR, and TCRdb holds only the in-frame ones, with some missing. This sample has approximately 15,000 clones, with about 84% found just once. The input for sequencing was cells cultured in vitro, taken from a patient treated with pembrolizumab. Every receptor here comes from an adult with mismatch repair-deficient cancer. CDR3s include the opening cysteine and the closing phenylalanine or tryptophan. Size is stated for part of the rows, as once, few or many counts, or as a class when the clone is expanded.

CDR3: CASSRLANEQFF
size: -
length: 12
V: TRBV7-6
J: TRBJ2-1

CDR3: CASSELGTSGFTGELFF
size: once
length: 17
V: TRBV10-1
J: TRBJ2-2

CDR3: CASSHWARLDYEQYF
size: -
length: 15
V: TRBV7-2
J: TRBJ2-7

CDR3: CASSSGPGHYQETQYF
size: -
length: 16
V: TRBV7-2
J: TRBJ2-5

CDR3: CASSGGSIYSDTQYF
size: -
length: 15
V: TRBV7-3
J: TRBJ2-3

CDR3: CASSLRGGYNEQFF
size: -
length: 14
V: TRBV28
J: TRBJ2-1

CDR3: CASSFDQGAEAFF
size: -
length: 13
V: TRBV6-5
J: TRBJ1-1

CDR3: CASSLGSGRSYEQYF
size: -
length: 15
V: TRBV7-2
J: TRBJ2-7

CDR3: CASNNIDPGTGVHEQYF
size: -
length: 17
V: TRBV5-1
J: TRBJ2-7

CDR3: CASSYSGTSGTYEQYF
size: -
length: 16
V: TRBV6-6
J: TRBJ2-7

CDR3: CASSIRRFSADSYSNQPQHF
size: -
length: 20
V: TRBV19
J: TRBJ1-5

CDR3: CASSFSGAVNEKLFF
size: few
length: 15
V: TRBV9
J: TRBJ1-4

CDR3: CATSSDRGNQPQHF
size: -
length: 14
V: TRBV15
J: TRBJ1-5